This T cell receptor (beta chain) was sequenced in a study of shared clonotypes between healthy human individuals. DNA at around 200 ng, some 31,000 T cell genomes, went into sorted-subset replicate PCRs. Under the authors' procedure: Without quality scores, immunoSEQ junctional reads could not be filtered like full-length reads. Libraries were prepared by immunoSEQ multiplex PCR; TCRdb keeps only in-frame clonotypes and omits some of them. V, J and clone size were drawn from that table, and D and trimming were deduced from the DNA. The sample contains around 79,000 clones, 50% to 70% of which appear only once. Sequences were obtained from memory CD8+ T cells sorted from blood. Subset denoted: CD45RO+ cells pooled with CCR7-negative TemRA cells. This TCR came from a man aged 30-40 years in good health.

The CDR3, as DNA: TGTGCCAGCAGCTTAATGGCTAGCAACGATGAGCAGTTCTTC. Translating gives CASSLMASNDEQFF. V is TRBV11-3 and J is TRBJ2-1, with D maybe TRBD2 (5 bases). This CDR3 has 14 amino acids. Trimming took 2 bases from V and 8 from J, leaving 13 bases between them. From germline, CDR1 is SGHNT and CDR2 YENEEA.